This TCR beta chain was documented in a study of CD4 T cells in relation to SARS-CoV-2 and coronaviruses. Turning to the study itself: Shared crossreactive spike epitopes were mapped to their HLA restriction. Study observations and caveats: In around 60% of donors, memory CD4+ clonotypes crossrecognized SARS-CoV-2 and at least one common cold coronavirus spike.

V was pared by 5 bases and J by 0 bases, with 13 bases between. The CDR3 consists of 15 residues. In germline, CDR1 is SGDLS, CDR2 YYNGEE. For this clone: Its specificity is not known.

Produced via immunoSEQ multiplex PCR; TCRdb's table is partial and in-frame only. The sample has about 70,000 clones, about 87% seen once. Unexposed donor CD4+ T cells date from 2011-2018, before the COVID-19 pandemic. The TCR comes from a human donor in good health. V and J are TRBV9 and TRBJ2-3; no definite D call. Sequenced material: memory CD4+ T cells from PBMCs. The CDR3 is CASSLLGSSTDTQYF. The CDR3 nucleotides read TGTGCCAGCAGTCTTCTTGGAAGTAGCACAGATACGCAGTATTTT.